These 21 T cell receptor beta chains originate from one sample sequenced in a study of blood T cell repertoires in COVID-19. The method was immunoSEQ multiplex PCR; TCRdb's version includes in-frame clones alone and lacks a portion of them. The sample has 150,000 or so clones; roughly 80% are singletons. Sequencing input: peripheral blood. All receptors derive from a woman aged 50 to 60 with active or convalescent COVID-19.

The CDR3 loop is CSVRHGEGYGYTF. The CDR3 DNA sequence: TGCAGCGTTCGACATGGAGAGGGCTATGGCTACACCTTC. V is TRBV29-1 and J is TRBJ1-2; no reliable D call. Looked up from germline, CDR1 is SQVTM and CDR2 is ANQGSEA. The V and J ends lost 5 bases and 4 bases respectively, with 14 bases between them. The CDR3 extends over 13 amino acids.

Only one count was recorded for this clone. V usage is TRBV7-3 and J usage is TRBJ2-1, with D tentatively TRBD1 (6 bases). The V gene lost 5 bases and the J gene lost 9 bases, with 20 bases spanning the gap. Germline V gene lookup returns CDR1 SGHTA and CDR2 FQGTGA. CDR3 length equals 15 residues. CDR3 residues: CASSPIPRTVGEQFF. CDR3 nucleotide sequence: TGTGCCAGCAGCCCAATACCGCGGACAGTCGGTGAGCAGTTCTTC. The whole variable domain, filled in from reference TRBV7-3 and TRBJ2-1, reads GAGVSQTPSNKVTEKGKYVELRCDPISGHTALYWYRQSLGQGPEFLIYFQGTGAADDSGLPNDRFFAVRPEGSVSTLKIQRTERGDSAVYLCASSPIPRTVGEQFFGPGTRLTVL.

The rearrangement links TRBV3-1 (or the pseudogene TRBV3-2) to TRBJ2-1; TRBD2 aligns across 10 bases. V trimming: 5 bases; J trimming: 0 bases; junction bases outside the gene matches: 4. Germline V gene data show CDR1 as LGHDT and CDR2 as YNNKEL (reference sequence). The CDR3 length is 16 residues. CDR3 protein: CASSWTSGSSYNEQFF. Here the CDR3 DNA reads TGTGCCAGCAGCTGGACTAGCGGCAGCTCCTACAATGAGCAGTTCTTC.

V usage is TRBV20-1 and J usage is TRBJ2-4; TRBD2 matches 7 bases. The CDR3 contains 13 residues. The ends lost 3 bases at V and 8 bases at J; junction bases unmatched: 7. The germline V gene has CDR1 DFQATT and CDR2 SNEGSKA (reference sequence). CDR3 coding DNA: TGCAGTGCTAGTCCCTCCCTAGCGGACATTCAGTACTTC. It specifies CSASPSLADIQYF.

The chain combines TRBV19 with TRBJ2-3; no clear D gene. The V end lost 1 base, the J end lost 3 bases, and 8 bases lay between the germline ends. The CDR3 consists of 14 residues. Germline V gives CDR1 LNHDA, CDR2 SQIVND (reference sequence). The CDR3 sequence is CASSIVARTDTQYF. The CDR3 DNA reads TGTGCCAGTAGTATAGTAGCCCGTACAGATACGCAGTATTTT.

The chain couples TRBV7-2 to TRBJ2-2; 8 bases map to TRBD2. CDR1 and CDR2 from the germline V gene are SGHTA and FQGNSA. CDR3 size: 15 residues. The ends lost 6 bases at V and 3 bases at J; junction bases unmatched: 6. The CDR3 DNA reads TGTGCCAGCAGGAACGGGGGGGTCGACACCGGGGAGCTGTTTTTT. It yields the protein CASRNGGVDTGELFF.

V and J are TRBV5-6 and TRBJ1-1, with 12 bases aligning to TRBD1. With V trimmed by 9 bases and J by 3 bases, 18 bases remained unmatched. This CDR3 region has 18 residues. CDR1 is SGHDT, CDR2 YYEEEE, per germline. CDR3 amino acids: CATAVWFGTGGRDTEAFF. DNA of the CDR3: TGTGCCACCGCCGTTTGGTTCGGGACAGGGGGCAGGGACACTGAAGCTTTCTTT. The entire variable domain, with the rest obtained from reference TRBV5-6 and TRBJ1-1, is as follows: DAGVTQSPTHLIKTRGQQVTLRCSPKSGHDTVSWYQQALGQGPQFIFQYYEEEERQRGNFPDRFSGHQFPNYSSELNVNALLLGDSALYLCATAVWFGTGGRDTEAFFGQGTRLTVV.

This chain's CDR3 is CASSPGQGNQPQHF. DNA for the CDR3: TGTGCCAGCAGTCCGGGACAGGGAAATCAGCCCCAGCATTTT. This rearrangement joins TRBV7-9 to TRBJ1-5; 9 positions agree with TRBD1. The CDR3 is made up of 14 amino acids. CDR1 is SEHNR and CDR2 is FQNEAQ in the germline V gene (reference sequence). V trimming: 6 bases; J trimming: 4 bases; junction bases outside the gene matches: 4.

V gene TRBV28 combines with J gene TRBJ1-4; 7 nucleotides line up with TRBD1. The germline V gene encodes CDR1 MDHEN and CDR2 SYDVKM. The CDR3 runs 14 residues. V trimming: 6 bases; J trimming: 4 bases; junction bases outside the gene matches: 5. The CDR3 loop reads CASRPGQFNEKLFF. The CDR3 nucleotides read TGTGCCAGCAGGCCGGGACAGTTTAATGAAAAACTGTTTTTT.

This clone is a singleton in its sample. Here the CDR3 reads CAWSVGGQGTYEQYF. In DNA, the CDR3 is TGTGCCTGGAGTGTCGGGGGACAGGGAACCTACGAGCAGTACTTC. The rearrangement uses TRBV30 and TRBJ2-7; 9 nucleotides match TRBD1. Germline-derived CDR1 and CDR2 are GTSNPN and SVGIG (reference sequence). With V trimmed by 0 bases and J by 2 bases, 5 bases remained unmatched. CDR3 length equals 15 residues.

V gene TRBV28 combines with J gene TRBJ2-2; 8 bases are shared with TRBD2. The CDR3 has 14 amino acids. Germline CDR1 and CDR2: MDHEN and SYDVKM. With V trimmed by 4 bases and J by 5 bases, 3 bases remained unmatched. CDR3 DNA: TGTGCCAGCAGTTGGACTAGCCGAACCGGGGAGCTGTTTTTT. Protein: CASSWTSRTGELFF.

This rearrangement joins TRBV6-2 or TRBV6-3 to TRBJ2-1; 7 nucleotides agree with TRBD2. The V segment lost 6 bases and the J segment 7 bases; nucleotides outside the gene matches: 15. Looked up from germline, CDR1 is MNHEY and CDR2 is SVGEGT. The CDR3 covers 16 residues. The CDR3 is CASSLRGGGPRNEQFF. CDR3 DNA sequence: TGTGCCAGCAGCCTCCGTGGGGGAGGGCCGAGAAATGAGCAGTTCTTC.

The rearrangement links TRBV6-2 or TRBV6-3 to TRBJ2-5; 12 bases are shared with TRBD2. Germline CDR1 and CDR2: MNHEY and SVGEGT. J lost 7 bases, V lost 6 bases, and 6 bases had no gene match. The CDR3 length is 14 residues. CDR3 protein: CASSLAGGLGTQYF. The CDR3 DNA is TGTGCCAGCAGCCTAGCGGGGGGGCTGGGGACCCAGTACTTC.

The chain uses TRBV12-5 and TRBJ2-7; perhaps TRBD2 as D (6 bases). This CDR3 comprises 16 residues. The V and J ends lost 3 bases and 3 bases respectively, with 18 bases between them. The germline V gene encodes CDR1 LGHNT and CDR2 FRNRAP. The CDR3 DNA follows: TGTGCTAGTGGTTTAGAAAGGCGCGGGGTAGACTACGAGCAGTACTTC. Encoded protein: CASGLERRGVDYEQYF.

J is TRBJ2-3 and V is TRBV30, with 9 bases lining up with TRBD1. The germline gives CDR1 GTSNPN, CDR2 SVGIG (reference sequence). The CDR3 has 15 amino acids. J lost 6 bases, V lost 3 bases, and 10 bases had no gene match. In nucleotides, the CDR3 is TGTGCCTGGAGCCCTCTAACAGGGGGCATGGATACGCAGTATTTT. The encoded protein is CAWSPLTGGMDTQYF.

The V gene is TRBV29-1, the J gene TRBJ1-2, with 9 bases matching TRBD1. J gave up 6 bases and V 7 bases, and 6 bases lay outside the gene matches. The CDR3 runs to 12 residues. CDR1 SQVTM and CDR2 ANQGSEA come from the germline V gene. Here the CDR3 DNA reads TGCAGCGCCGGGGACAGGGCCCATGGCTACACCTTC. Its protein is CSAGDRAHGYTF. The full variable domain, rest sourced from reference TRBV29-1 and TRBJ1-2, is SAVISQKPSRDICQRGTSLTIQCQVDSQVTMMFWYRQQPGQSLTLIATANQGSEATYESGFVIDKFPISRPNLTFSTLTVSNMSPEDSSIYLCSAGDRAHGYTFGSGTRLTVV.

V gene TRBV4-3 combines with J gene TRBJ2-1, with D maybe TRBD2 (6 bases). Germline V gives CDR1 LGHNA, CDR2 YSLEER. Deletions cut 0 bases from V and 0 bases from J, with 12 bases between. The CDR3 sequence is 17 residues long. The CDR3 nucleotides are TGCGCCAGCAGCCAAGATTCGGCTAGCGACTCCTACAATGAGCAGTTCTTC. This sequence encodes CASSQDSASDSYNEQFF.

This sequence joins TRBV19 and TRBJ2-1, with TRBD2 matching over 9 bases. V shed 6 bases and J 9 bases; nucleotides not matched to a gene: 12. This CDR3 is built from 15 residues. Germline CDR1 LNHDA, CDR2 SQIVND (reference sequence). CDR3 DNA: TGTGCCAGTAGCAGACAATTTAGCGGGAGTTTTGAGCAGTTCTTC. This translates into CASSRQFSGSFEQFF.

The chain carries TRBV5-6 and TRBJ2-1; maybe TRBD2 (6 bases). Germline V gene sequence: CDR1 SGHDT, CDR2 YYEEEE. This CDR3 contains 16 residues. Trimming took 4 bases from V and 4 from J, leaving 18 bases between them. The CDR3 coding sequence is TGTGCCAGCAGCCCCTTGGGGCAGGGACTTTACAATGAGCAGTTCTTC. Translating it yields CASSPLGQGLYNEQFF.

There are many counts of this clone. The CDR3 sequence is CASSYSGRQGDGYTF. The CDR3 region has the DNA TGTGCCAGCAGTTACTCGGGCCGACAGGGCGACGGCTACACCTTC. The J gene is TRBJ1-2, the V gene TRBV6-2 or TRBV6-3; 7 bases are shared with TRBD1. After removal of 0 bases from V and 8 bases from J, the junction contained 9 bases not matched to a gene. CDR1 and CDR2 from the germline V gene are MNHEY and SVGEGT. The CDR3 has 15 residues.

The rearrangement joins TRBV20-1 to TRBJ1-2, with 7 nucleotides matching TRBD1. CDR1 and CDR2 (germline): DFQATT, SNEGSKA (reference sequence). CDR3 length: 16 residues. J gave up 4 bases and V 3 bases, and 14 bases lay outside the gene matches. The DNA for the CDR3 is TGCAGTGCTAGTCTCCTTTCAGGGACAGACGGCTATGGCTACACCTTC. This sequence encodes CSASLLSGTDGYGYTF.